The 9 T cell receptor beta chains in this list originate from one sample, sequenced in a study of beta chain features in type 1 diabetes. Study outcomes and limitations: TCRB CDR3 length was moderately but significantly reduced in all four CD4+ subsets of Type 1 diabetes patients.

These receptors have no known antigen. Sequenced material consisted of expressed TCRB transcripts (all of the isolated RNA was reverse transcribed). Repertoires were generated with immunoSEQ multiplex PCR, while TCRdb's copy carries only in-frame clones and drops some. This sample yields roughly 730,000 clones, of which around an eighth are seen a single time; approximately 0.021% belongs to the top ten. Sequencing was carried out using naive CD4+ T cells from blood. These receptors originate from a man between 18 and 35 years old with type 1 diabetes.

CDR3 nucleotide sequence: TGTGCCAGCAGTGAACTCGGGGAGCTGTTTTTT. Translating it yields CASSELGELFF. The chain uses TRBV2 and TRBJ2-2, with D hard to call. There are 11 residues in the CDR3. The germline CDR1 and CDR2 sequences are SNHLY and FYNNEI. The V gene lost 2 bases and the J gene lost 7 bases, with 2 bases spanning the gap.

Concerning this clone: The germline gene is not matched at one end of the junction; a read error may be the cause. The DNA of the CDR3 is TGTGCCAGCAGTTTAGACCTGAGACAGGCTGATTTT. Translated, it gives CASSLDLRQADF. This chain connects TRBV28 to TRBJ1-5, with a possible D match to TRBD1 (6 bases). The germline gives CDR1 MDHEN, CDR2 SYDVKM. CDR3 length equals 12 residues.

There are a few counts of this clone. The rearrangement links TRBV7-2 to TRBJ2-3, with 14 bases matching TRBD2. This CDR3 contains 16 residues. Unmatched junction bases numbered 4, after V lost 6 bases and J lost 2 bases. The V gene's germline CDR1 is SGHTA and CDR2 FQGNSA. The CDR3 loop reads CASRRTSGGLTDTQYF. Written as DNA, the CDR3 is TGTGCCAGCAGGCGGACTAGCGGGGGGCTCACAGATACGCAGTATTTT.

In its sample, this clone was seen a few times. V and J are TRBV25-1 and TRBJ1-6; D gene uncertain. The V gene lost 4 bases and the J gene lost 8 bases, with 18 bases spanning the gap. The germline V gene has CDR1 MGHDK and CDR2 SYGVNS. The CDR3 has 16 residues. The CDR3 region is CASSGRATQIYSPLHF. CDR3 DNA sequence: TGTGCCAGCAGTGGCCGGGCCACCCAGATTTATTCACCCCTCCACTTT. Based on the CDR3 plus reference TRBV25-1 and TRBJ1-6, the full variable domain is EADIYQTPRYLVIGTGKKITLECSQTMGHDKMYWYQQDPGMELHLIHYSYGVNSTEKGDLSSESTVSRIRTEHFPLTLESARPSHTSQYLCASSGRATQIYSPLHFGNGTRLTVT.

A few counts support this clone. The J gene is TRBJ2-7, the V gene TRBV9; maybe TRBD2 (5 bases). CDR3 size: 15 residues. V lost 4 bases and J 1 base, leaving 15 bases between the germline ends. Germline CDR1 SGDLS, CDR2 YYNGEE. CDR3: CASSQEGYVSYEQYF. CDR3 sequence (DNA): TGTGCCAGCAGCCAAGAGGGATACGTTTCCTACGAGCAGTACTTC.

The genes are TRBV11-1 and TRBJ1-6; no reliable D call. Trimming shortened V by 4 bases and J by 5 bases, and 6 bases separated the two germline ends. This CDR3 has 13 residues. Germline CDR1 and CDR2: SGHAT and FQDESV (reference sequence). CDR3 in amino acids: CASSSQDNSPLHF. CDR3 nucleotides: TGTGCCAGCAGCTCCCAGGATAATTCACCCCTCCACTTT.

This clone came up a few times. The chain has TRBV9 and TRBJ2-3; D uncertain. V was trimmed by 7 bases and J by 5 bases, leaving 8 bases between them. The CDR3 has 11 amino acids. Germline V gene data show CDR1 as SGDLS and CDR2 as YYNGEE. CDR3 protein: CASGDRDTQYF. The CDR3 region has the DNA TGTGCCAGCGGCGACCGAGATACGCAGTATTTT.

In this sample, this clone turned up a few times. This rearrangement joins TRBV6-5 to TRBJ1-5; possible D gene TRBD1, 5 bases. Germline assignment: CDR1 MNHEY and CDR2 SVGAGI. V lost 10 bases and J 7 bases, leaving 17 bases between the germline ends. CDR3 length equals 13 residues. CDR3 residues: CAISRGIGQPQHF. CDR3 in DNA: TGTGCCATATCTCGGGGCATCGGGCAGCCCCAGCATTTT.

The chain joins TRBV5-4 to TRBJ1-6; D perhaps matches TRBD1 (6 bases). Germline values: CDR1 SGHNT, CDR2 YYREEE (reference sequence). V gave up 4 bases and J gave up 10 bases, with 15 bases separating them. The CDR3 runs to 14 residues. CDR3 sequence reads: CASSRGGDESPLHF. The CDR3 DNA is TGTGCCAGCAGCCGAGGGGGGGATGAATCACCCCTCCACTTT.